A single sample gave rise to the 2 T cell receptor beta chains below, sequenced in a study of vaccination effects on CD4 cells after COVID-19. These receptors have no identified antigens. Measured with immunoSEQ multiplex PCR; TCRdb has only the in-frame clones, and not every one. The data contain around 30,000 clones, roughly two thirds of them singletons. Before any sequencing was done, the ViraFEST assay used viral peptide pools to expand antigen-specific CD4+ T cells. Isolation of CD4+ T cells took place after 10 to 11 days of culture. This material consisted of CD4+ T cells from PBMCs cultured with HCoV-229E spike peptides, taken before COVID-19 vaccination. These receptors came from a human donor who received a COVID-19 vaccine.

V usage is TRBV28 and J usage is TRBJ1-1; 8 bases are shared with TRBD1. V lost 5 bases to trimming and J lost 7 bases; unmatched junction nucleotides: 9. CDR1 and CDR2 from the germline V gene are MDHEN and SYDVKM. The CDR3 spans 14 residues. The CDR3 sequence: CASSIPGGVGEAFF. CDR3 DNA sequence: TGTGCCAGCAGTATACCAGGGGGCGTGGGTGAAGCTTTCTTT.

This clone appeared a single time. The J gene is TRBJ1-2, the V gene TRBV4-2; D not certain. CDR1 is LGHNA, CDR2 YNFKEQ, per germline. CDR3 length: 14 amino acids. V was pared by 0 bases and J by 0 bases, with 5 bases between. The CDR3: CASSQDSTNYGYTF. CDR3 DNA sequence: TGTGCCAGCAGCCAAGACTCGACTAACTATGGCTACACCTTC.